Each of the 3 T cell receptor beta chains below was sequenced from the same sample in a study of blood T cells in healthy people across ages. Primers used in a second PCR of about 7 to 12 cycles were a sample-barcoded 5' primer and a J-beta primer mix. One entry per CDR3 protein results from TCRdb running MiXCR on the 5' RACE reads. The table shows about 800,000 distinct CDR3 sequences, with about 25% occurring only once. The data also belong to a second study, concerning T cells of mothers and their children.

The sample consisted of blood. The origin of the receptors is a boy younger than 18 in good health.

J is TRBJ2-5 and V is TRBV20-1; D ambiguous. The J call may be incorrect, as the DNA end agrees better with TRBJ2-1. The CDR3 consists of 16 residues. In germline, CDR1 is DFQATT, CDR2 SNEGSKA (reference sequence). CDR3 nucleotide sequence: TGCAGTGCTATCCCGGGTCGGAGCCTGGCAAGGAATGAGCAGTTCTTC. Its translation is CSAIPGRSLARNEQFF.

This clonotype was detected once. The chain uses TRBV7-2 and TRBJ1-2, with a tentative D call TRBD1 (6 bases). Germline V gives CDR1 SGHTA, CDR2 FQGNSA. The germline V and J ends were trimmed by 8 bases and 2 bases, with 12 bases remaining between them. CDR3 length equals 13 residues. CDR3 residues: CASHTGGNYGYTF. CDR3 nucleotide sequence: TGTGCCAGCCACACGGGGGGCAACTATGGCTACACCTTC.

This chain links TRBV20-1 with TRBJ2-1; tentatively, D is TRBD1 (5 bases). There are 14 residues in the CDR3. V was cut by 3 bases and J by 5 bases, with 14 bases left in between. Per germline, CDR1 DFQATT and CDR2 SNEGSKA (reference sequence). The chain's CDR3 is CSARARQKDNEQFF. The CDR3 DNA reads as TGCAGTGCTAGGGCGAGACAGAAAGACAATGAGCAGTTCTTC.